This T cell receptor beta chain was documented in a study of cytomegalovirus exposure and HLA in healthy donors. General study findings and limits: Specificity for CMV antigens was confirmed in vitro for a few of the CMV-associated chains. TCR beta chain V- and J-gene trimming was linked, in a later analysis, to a missense variant in DCLRE1C.

Healthy bone marrow donors made up the donors. The primer mix had 60 Vbeta and 13 Jbeta primers. Libraries were prepared by immunoSEQ multiplex PCR; TCRdb keeps only in-frame clonotypes and omits some of them. The profile shows roughly 120,000 clones, 75% to 85% of them singletons. A word on this clone: No antigen is known for it.

The V end was cut by 3 bases, the J end by 9 bases, with 23 bases between. This CDR3 comprises 16 residues. Germline CDR1 is MGHDK and CDR2 is SYGVNS. The chain carries TRBV25-1 and TRBJ1-2; D is possibly TRBD1 (5 bases). This TCR came from a man aged 25 to 40 in good health and CMV-seropositive. Specimen: PBMCs. CDR3 sequence reads: CASSDQGLQGAISYTF. CDR3 bases: TGTGCCAGCAGTGATCAGGGACTCCAGGGCGCTATAAGCTACACCTTC.